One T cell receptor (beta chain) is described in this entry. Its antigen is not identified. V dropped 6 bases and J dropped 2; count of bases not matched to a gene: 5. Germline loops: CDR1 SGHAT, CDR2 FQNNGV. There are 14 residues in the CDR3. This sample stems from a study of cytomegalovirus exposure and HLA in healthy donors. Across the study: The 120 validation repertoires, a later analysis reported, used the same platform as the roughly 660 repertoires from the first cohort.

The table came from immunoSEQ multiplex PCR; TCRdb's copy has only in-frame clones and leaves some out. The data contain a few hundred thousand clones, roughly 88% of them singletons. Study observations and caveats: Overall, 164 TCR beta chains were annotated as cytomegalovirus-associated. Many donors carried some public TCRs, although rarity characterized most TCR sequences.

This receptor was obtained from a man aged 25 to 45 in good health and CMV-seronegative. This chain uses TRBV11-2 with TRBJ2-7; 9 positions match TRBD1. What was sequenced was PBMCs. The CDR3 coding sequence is TGTGCCAGCAGAGCCGGACAGGGGACCTACGAGCAGTACTTC. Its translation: CASRAGQGTYEQYF.